One and the same sample provided the 18 T cell receptor beta chains below, sequenced in a study of PD-1 blockade in classical Hodgkin lymphoma (dated by TCRdb to the early 2020s). Library preparation used the immunoSEQ multiplex PCR assay. Not all clones reach the TCRdb copy of this immuneACCESS table, which keeps in-frame sequences only. Checked studies attribute under half of the gap to unresolved V genes and leave the rest unexplained. The sample table shows 25,000 to 35,000 clones, and around 87% are seen once. About 0.45% of the sample lies in the top ten. Sample time point, as interpreted from the label and publication: cycle 4 day 1 (C4D1), after 6 weeks of nivolumab. Relapse after autologous stem cell transplantation had occurred in all trial patients, and cohorts A, B and C were distinguished by prior brentuximab vedotin exposure. A Miltenyi CD4+ T cell isolation kit was used for magnetic negative selection to purify CD4+ T cells from thawed PBMCs.

The starting material was CD4+ T cells from blood, obtained before the fourth cycle of nivolumab. The receptors stem from a human donor with classical Hodgkin lymphoma.

This clone was seen once. The CDR3 here is CASSLGQDYEQYF. The CDR3 DNA reads TGTGCCAGCAGCTTGGGTCAGGACTACGAGCAGTACTTC. The V call is TRBV5-4, the J call TRBJ2-7, with D hard to call. The length of the CDR3 is 13 residues. Trimming left V 0 bases short and J 3 bases short, with 7 bases between. In germline, CDR1 is SGHNT, CDR2 YYREEE (reference sequence).

V usage is TRBV18 and J usage is TRBJ2-1, with TRBD2 matching over 8 bases. The CDR3 covers 18 residues. In germline, CDR1 is KGHSH, CDR2 LQKENI. V was clipped by 2 bases and J by 1 base; unmatched bases: 10. CDR3 in amino acids: CASSPIGPRGGSYNEQFF. CDR3 DNA: TGTGCCAGCTCACCAATCGGGCCCCGGGGGGGATCCTACAATGAGCAGTTCTTC. Looking up the rest from reference TRBV18 and TRBJ2-1 gives the full variable domain: NAGVMQNPRHLVRRRGQEARLRCSPMKGHSHVYWYRQLPEEGLKFMVYLQKENIIDESGMPKERFSAEFPKEGPSILRIQQVVRGDSAAYFCASSPIGPRGGSYNEQFFGPGTRLTVL.

The table lists this clone with a count of one. The chain carries TRBV9 and TRBJ2-3, with D possibly being TRBD1 (6 bases). Germline CDR1 and CDR2: SGDLS and YYNGEE. This CDR3 has 13 amino acids. V was cut by 4 bases and J by 1 base, with 7 bases left in between. The CDR3 coding sequence is TGTGCCAGCAGCTACAGGGGCACAGATACGCAGTATTTT. It codes for CASSYRGTDTQYF.

The rearrangement joins TRBV6-1 to TRBJ1-1; 8 nucleotides line up with TRBD1. CDR3 length: 15 amino acids. CDR1 and CDR2 (germline): MNHNS, SASEGT. Trimming at V came to 8 bases and at J to 0 bases, leaving 8 bases not matched to a gene. In DNA form, the CDR3 reads TGTGCCAGCCCGCGGGCAGGGGGCATGAACACTGAAGCTTTCTTT. Protein product: CASPRAGGMNTEAFF.

CDR3 nucleotides: TGTGCCAGCTCACCACGAGAAAGTAGACAAGAGACCCAGTACTTC. This codes for CASSPRESRQETQYF. V is TRBV18 and J is TRBJ2-5; D call uncertain. This CDR3 has 15 amino acids. V was trimmed by 1 base and J by 2 bases, leaving 11 bases between them. The germline gives CDR1 KGHSH, CDR2 LQKENI.

The chain is built from TRBV9 and TRBJ2-1; D remains ambiguous. Per germline, CDR1 SGDLS and CDR2 YYNGEE. Trimming took 3 bases from V and 4 from J, leaving 17 bases between them. The CDR3 has 16 amino acids. CDR3 coding DNA: TGTGCCAGCAGCGCCACAATCCGGGCTGGTTACAATGAGCAGTTCTTC. The encoded protein is CASSATIRAGYNEQFF.

This sequence joins TRBV7-2 and TRBJ2-1; D tentatively reads TRBD1 or TRBD2 (5 bases each). Trimming pared 8 bases from V and 14 bases from J, leaving 28 bases between. The CDR3 consists of 15 residues. Germline V gene data show CDR1 as SGHTA and CDR2 as FQGNSA. The CDR3, as DNA: TGTGCCAGCCTGGACCTTGGGGGACCCTATTACGAGGAGTTCTTC. The encoded protein is CASLDLGGPYYEEFF.

The chain links TRBV14 to TRBJ2-7, with 15 bases that match TRBD2. Germline lookup yields CDR1 SGHDN and CDR2 FVKESK. This CDR3 contains 14 residues. Trimming removed 4 bases from V and 12 bases from J; junction bases left unmatched: 7. The CDR3 coding sequence is TGTGCCAGCAGCCCGCCGGGACTAGCGGGAGGTCTGTACTTC. Protein: CASSPPGLAGGLYF.

The rearrangement uses TRBV11-3 and TRBJ2-7; 7 bases are shared with TRBD1. The CDR3 is made up of 13 amino acids. Looked up from germline, CDR1 is SGHNT and CDR2 is YENEEA. Losses at the gene ends were 5 bases for V and 2 bases for J; bases not matched to a gene: 3. CDR3 in DNA: TGTGCCAGCAGCCTCGGGACAGCCTACGAGCAGTACTTC. Amino acid sequence: CASSLGTAYEQYF.

The chain recombines TRBV28 with TRBJ2-7; the D is unclear. V was pared by 5 bases and J by 3 bases, with 5 bases between. CDR1 and CDR2 from the germline V gene are MDHEN and SYDVKM. This CDR3 has 11 amino acids. The CDR3 region has the DNA TGTGCCAGCAGTCCCCACTACGAGCAGTACTTC. It codes for CASSPHYEQYF.

The chain recombines TRBV28 with TRBJ2-1, with a tentative D call TRBD2 (6 bases). The germline V gene encodes CDR1 MDHEN and CDR2 SYDVKM. The ends were cut back, 4 bases at V and 0 bases at J, with 16 bases in the middle. The CDR3 loop spans 17 amino acids. The chain's CDR3 is CASSSPSRGLSYNEQFF. The CDR3 nucleotides read TGTGCCAGCAGTTCCCCTTCGCGGGGTCTCTCCTACAATGAGCAGTTCTTC.

This rearrangement joins TRBV29-1 to TRBJ1-1; possible D gene TRBD1, 6 bases. V was cut by 6 bases and J by 1 base, with 12 bases left in between. The CDR3 covers 13 residues. Germline V gene lookup returns CDR1 SQVTM and CDR2 ANQGSEA. The chain's CDR3 is CSVYDRRNTEAFF. In nucleotides, the CDR3 is TGCAGCGTCTATGACAGGAGGAACACTGAAGCTTTCTTT.

J is TRBJ2-7 and V is TRBV28; D is undetermined. The CDR3 runs 14 residues. Trimming stripped 5 bases from V and 7 bases from J, with 18 bases between. Looked up from germline, CDR1 is MDHEN and CDR2 is SYDVKM. In DNA, the CDR3 is TGTGCCAGCAGTGGGCGGACGGCCCCTCTGGAGCAGTACTTC. Amino acid sequence: CASSGRTAPLEQYF.

V gene TRBV2 combines with J gene TRBJ2-7; D is undetermined. The CDR3 spans 12 residues. Germline CDR1 is SNHLY and CDR2 is FYNNEI. The V end was cut by 4 bases, the J end by 4 bases, with 8 bases between. This chain's CDR3 is CASSVGFYEQYF. The DNA for the CDR3 is TGTGCCAGCAGTGTGGGGTTTTACGAGCAGTACTTC.

The chain has TRBV4-1 and TRBJ2-1; maybe TRBD1 (5 bases). The CDR3 has 15 residues. The ends were cut back, 0 bases at V and 4 bases at J, with 10 bases in the middle. The germline V gene has CDR1 MGHRA and CDR2 YSYEKL. Here the CDR3 DNA reads TGCGCCAGCAGCCAAGATACTTACAGGTACAATGAGCAGTTCTTC. This codes for CASSQDTYRYNEQFF.

The chain combines TRBV9 with TRBJ2-5; 9 bases fit TRBD2. The CDR3 loop spans 15 amino acids. V dropped 4 bases and J dropped 5; count of bases not matched to a gene: 9. Germline V gives CDR1 SGDLS, CDR2 YYNGEE. The CDR3 sequence: CASSSGERGAETQYF. CDR3 nucleotide sequence: TGTGCCAGCAGCTCCGGGGAGCGGGGGGCCGAGACCCAGTACTTC.

The chain joins TRBV9 to TRBJ2-1, with 9 bases fitting TRBD1. Per the germline V gene, CDR1 is SGDLS and CDR2 is YYNGEE. The V segment lost 0 bases and the J segment 3 bases; nucleotides outside the gene matches: 4. This CDR3 has 16 amino acids. The CDR3 reads CASSVAGTGSYNEQFF. CDR3 bases: TGTGCCAGCAGCGTAGCTGGGACAGGGAGCTACAATGAGCAGTTCTTC.

V is TRBV2 and J is TRBJ2-1, with D possibly being TRBD2 (6 bases). Deletions cut 8 bases from V and 9 bases from J, with 20 bases between. Germline V gene lookup returns CDR1 SNHLY and CDR2 FYNNEI. The CDR3 has 14 amino acids. The CDR3 DNA follows: TGTGCCAGCCTTGCACGGGAGCCCACGGGTGAGCAGTTCTTC. Residues: CASLAREPTGEQFF.